The TCR beta chain described here comes from a study of blood T cell repertoires in COVID-19. Study-level background: Material from acute and convalescent COVID-19 was sourced from the United States, Italy and Spain. Sample material is recorded as cDNA or gDNA derived from T cells, B-cell-depleted T cells, or PBMCs.

Libraries were prepared by immunoSEQ multiplex PCR; TCRdb keeps only in-frame clonotypes and omits some of them. Of 250,000 to 300,000 clones detected, around 90% appear once; the ten largest clones hold over 5%. V dropped 5 bases and J dropped 3 bases, with 22 bases sitting between them. Germline V gene lookup returns CDR1 SGHTA and CDR2 FQGTGA. CDR3 size: 17 residues. Seattle enrolled patients during active infection and tracked them longitudinally. The chain is built from TRBV7-3 and TRBJ1-1; tentatively, D is TRBD1 (6 bases). The clonotype originates from a woman aged 60-75 years with COVID-19, enrolled during active disease. Source material: peripheral blood. CDR3 bases: TGTGCCAGCAGCCCAGGCGCCACAGGGTTAGGGGACACTGAAGCTTTCTTT. As protein: CASSPGATGLGDTEAFF.